This T cell receptor beta chain was documented in a study of T cell repertoires in cytomegalovirus infection. About this clonotype: Antigen specificity is unknown.

CDR3 size: 14 residues. Trimming removed 3 bases from V and 9 bases from J, with 16 bases in between. Germline-derived CDR1 and CDR2 are SGDLS and YYNGEE. MiXCR was run by TCRdb on the reads, yielding one entry per CDR3 protein. The sample lists under 250,000 distinct CDR3 sequences; roughly 6.5% were seen once. General study results and limits: Within the response measured ex vivo, HLA-C-restricted CMV-specific TCR beta clonotypes were dominant. Summed frequency of public TCR beta families distinguished CMV carriers with the relevant HLA.

The receptor was derived from a human donor in good health (CMV status not recorded). Some clones in this sample may be carry-over from other donors' samples. Input material: PBMCs. The V and J genes are TRBV9 and TRBJ2-1, with D perhaps matching TRBD2 (6 bases). The CDR3 DNA sequence: TGTGCCAGCAGCGCGCTCGGGGGAGAGGGTGAGCAGTTCTTC. It yields the protein CASSALGGEGEQFF.